The T cell receptor (beta chain) described here comes from a study of blood T cell repertoires in COVID-19 (dated by TCRdb to 2018 to 2020). Study-level background: Collaborator samples came from the United States, Italy and Spain and covered acute and convalescent phases of COVID-19. Where available, HLA class I and class II types were obtained from metadata supplied by the sample provider rather than from assay-based typing. Nearly every sample came with metadata listing a de-identified subject ID, COVID-19 status, age in years and sex. The material from the prospective study consisted of cDNA or gDNA derived from T cells, B-cell-depleted T cells, or PBMCs. The dataset comprised deeply sampled blood TCRbeta repertoires from subjects exposed to, actively infected with, or recovered from COVID-19. Samples were obtained from the ongoing ImmuneRACE study (first 160 participants) and from roughly 1,300 subjects provided by 6 global collaborators. The repertoires were released in a freely available public database intended as a resource for research on the immune response to SARS-CoV-2.

The collaborating institutions used their own protocols to collect whole blood in K2EDTA tubes. For TCRbeta analysis, collaborators shipped samples in one of three forms: frozen whole blood, isolated PBMCs, or DNA extracted from either of those sample types. The immunoSEQ Assay, a bias-controlled multiplex PCR, was used to amplify TCRbeta CDR3 regions from genomic DNA. From the authors' description of their analysis: Within the assay, amplification of reference gene primers was used to estimate how many nucleated cells each sample contained. To quantify the absolute abundance of each unique TCRbeta CDR3 rearrangement, sequence reads were collapsed and filtered. For each sample, productive Simpson clonality was calculated as the square root of Simpson's diversity index across productive rearrangements. Entries here come from immuneACCESS through TCRdb and include only in-frame sequences with V and J called. Some clones fail to appear in such tables; in the studies checked, an unresolved V gene covers under half of the shortfall, and the cause of the remainder is unknown. The D gene and trimming were derived from the DNA, and the V and J assignments and clone size from that table. The sample table records around 36,000 clones; about four fifths of these occur just once. Approximately 40% of the sample comes from the top ten.

Of note for this clone: The antigen this receptor binds is unknown. Base qualities were left out, and no much larger clone turns up one base away.

V loses 10 bases at its end and J loses 0 bases; junction bases beyond the gene matches: 12. In the germline V gene, CDR1 corresponds to ENHRY and CDR2 to SYGVKD. The CDR3 runs 16 residues from the cysteine to the phenylalanine. The read is trimmed to its CDR3 DNA, 48 bases read in frame from base 1. Overall results and qualifications from the work: The quantity of clinical and demographic metadata differed by source and by participant and was supplied without curation.

The chain is assembled from TRBV10-3 and TRBJ2-1; 7 of the junction bases match TRBD1. The source is a man older than 75 with active or convalescent COVID-19. The specimen sequenced was peripheral blood. CDR3 sequence: CATRDRARGSYNEQFF. The nucleotides are TGTGCCACCAGGGACAGAGCCAGGGGCTCCTACAATGAGCAGTTCTTC.